This T cell receptor beta chain was retrieved from a study of blood T cell repertoires in COVID-19. Overall study: Acute and convalescent COVID-19 samples came from the United States, Italy and Spain.

Sequencing was performed with immunoSEQ multiplex PCR; in TCRdb, only in-frame clones are kept and a portion is missing. The table shows 350,000 to 450,000 clones, with 80% to 90% occurring only once. V lost 4 bases, J lost 1 base, and 10 bases stayed unmatched. The germline CDR1 and CDR2 sequences are KGHSH and LQKENI. The CDR3 runs to 16 residues. This sequence originates from a man in his thirties or forties who had recovered from COVID-19. The gene calls are TRBV18 and TRBJ2-7, with TRBD1 matching over 7 bases. Material for sequencing was PBMCs or T cells enriched from blood (not recorded which). As DNA, the CDR3 is TGTGCCAGCTCACGGGGCCTGACAGGGCGGTCCTACGAGCAGTACTTC. This codes for CASSRGLTGRSYEQYF.